These 9 T cell receptor beta chains were sequenced from one sample in a study of cytomegalovirus exposure and HLA in healthy donors. Researchers ran the PCR with 60 Vbeta and 13 Jbeta primers. The protocol was immunoSEQ multiplex PCR, while the TCRdb copy is restricted to in-frame clones and leaves out a portion. Of around 160,000 clones listed, around 75% are singletons. The sequencing input was PBMCs. The source of these receptors is a woman aged 18-29 years in good health and CMV-seronegative.

This chain links TRBV27 with TRBJ1-1; TRBD1 matches at 8 bases. This CDR3 comprises 14 residues. V was clipped by 2 bases and J by 5 bases; unmatched bases: 4. CDR1 is MNHEY, CDR2 SMNVEV, per germline (reference sequence). As DNA, the CDR3 is TGTGCCAGCAGTTTAACAGGGGGGGGAACTGAAGCTTTCTTT. Translation: CASSLTGGGTEAFF.

The chain carries TRBV2 and TRBJ2-5; D might be TRBD2 (6 bases). The germline V gene has CDR1 SNHLY and CDR2 FYNNEI. V lost 8 bases, J lost 1 base, and 11 bases lay in between. The CDR3 is 13 amino acids. The CDR3 region has the DNA TGTGCCAGCCGGAGGCGGGGCCAAGAGACCCAGTACTTC. Protein product: CASRRRGQETQYF.

The genes are TRBV10-3 and TRBJ1-1, with a tentative D call TRBD1 (5 bases). CDR3 length: 14 residues. Germline values: CDR1 ENHRY, CDR2 SYGVKD. V lost 6 bases and J lost 2, with 13 bases in between. CDR3 sequence reads: CAISMTETNTEAFF. CDR3 DNA: TGTGCCATCAGCATGACAGAGACCAACACTGAAGCTTTCTTT.

This chain links TRBV28 with TRBJ1-5, with TRBD1 matching over 12 bases. The CDR3 extends over 16 amino acids. The V segment lost 7 bases and the J segment 5 bases; nucleotides outside the gene matches: 9. Germline CDR1 MDHEN, CDR2 SYDVKM. The CDR3 DNA sequence: TGTGCCAGCACCCGGGACAGGGGGCAAGGGGATCAGCCCCAGCATTTT. Translation gives CASTRDRGQGDQPQHF.

The chain has TRBV2 and TRBJ2-5, with 11 bases lining up with TRBD2. CDR1 and CDR2 (germline): SNHLY, FYNNEI. The junction had 7 bases not matched to a gene; V was cut back by 8 bases and J by 5 bases. The CDR3 length is 14 residues. The CDR3 loop reads CASELAGASETQYF. The DNA for the CDR3 is TGTGCCAGCGAACTAGCGGGGGCTAGTGAGACCCAGTACTTC.

J is TRBJ2-5 and V is TRBV4-1; the match to TRBD2 covers 8 bases. Germline CDR1 is MGHRA and CDR2 is YSYEKL. After removal of 1 base from V and 2 bases from J, the junction contained 3 bases not matched to a gene. The CDR3 consists of 15 residues. CDR3: CASSQVAGSQETQYF. The DNA for the CDR3 is TGCGCCAGCAGCCAAGTAGCGGGGTCACAAGAGACCCAGTACTTC.

The chain combines TRBV29-1 with TRBJ1-1; D is possibly TRBD1 (5 bases). In germline, CDR1 is SQVTM, CDR2 ANQGSEA. The V gene lost 7 bases and the J gene lost 0 bases, with 21 bases spanning the gap. CDR3 length: 16 residues. For the CDR3, the DNA is TGCAGCGCCTCCTCACCAAGGGGTATAATGAACACTGAAGCTTTCTTT. Translation gives CSASSPRGIMNTEAFF.

CDR3 sequence: CASSGDRGYEQYF. Here the CDR3 DNA reads TGTGCCAGCAGTGGGGACAGGGGATACGAGCAGTACTTC. The chain uses TRBV6-1 and TRBJ2-7, with 10 positions matching TRBD1. With V trimmed by 4 bases and J by 4 bases, 1 base remained unmatched. Germline V gene lookup returns CDR1 MNHNS and CDR2 SASEGT. There are 13 residues in the CDR3.

This rearrangement joins TRBV19 to TRBJ2-3; 10 bases are a match to TRBD1. Germline CDR1 reads LNHDA; CDR2 reads SQIVND (reference sequence). The CDR3 runs to 14 residues. Germline trimming cut 8 bases from V and 3 bases from J; bases unmatched to any gene: 5. The CDR3 region is CASVPGQGTDTQYF. As DNA, the CDR3 is TGTGCCAGTGTACCGGGACAGGGGACAGATACGCAGTATTTT.